The next 13 T cell receptor beta chains were all read from a single sample in a study of T cell responses to AZD1222 COVID-19 vaccine. Data came from immunoSEQ multiplex PCR; TCRdb stores just in-frame clones and leaves some out. This table has some 130,000 clones, 85% to 95% appearing once. Sequenced here: peripheral blood, sampled on day 0 of AZD1222 vaccination. Receptors originate from an adult in good health.

The chain employs TRBV7-8 and TRBJ2-1, with 9 bases fitting TRBD1. Losses at the gene ends were 4 bases for V and 4 bases for J; bases not matched to a gene: 5. The CDR3 is 15 amino acids. CDR1 and CDR2 from the germline V gene are SGHVS and FQNEAQ. The DNA of the CDR3 is TGTGCCAGCAGCTCGGGACAGGGTAGTTACAATGAGCAGTTCTTC. Translating gives CASSSGQGSYNEQFF. Filled out from reference TRBV7-8 and TRBJ2-1, the complete variable domain reads GAGVSQSPRYKVAKRGQDVALRCDPISGHVSLFWYQQALGQGPEFLTYFQNEAQLDKSGLPSDRFFAERPEGSVSTLKIQRTQQEDSAVYLCASSSGQGSYNEQFFGPGTRLTVL.

V usage is TRBV4-1 and J usage is TRBJ1-3; D call uncertain. Trimming took 7 bases from V and 0 from J, leaving 7 bases between them. Looked up from germline, CDR1 is MGHRA and CDR2 is YSYEKL. The CDR3 spans 13 residues. This CDR3 is CASKTVSGNTIYF. In DNA form, the CDR3 reads TGCGCCAGCAAGACGGTCTCTGGAAACACCATATATTTT.

This rearrangement joins TRBV2 to TRBJ2-3, with D perhaps matching TRBD2 (5 bases). Germline V gene lookup returns CDR1 SNHLY and CDR2 FYNNEI. The CDR3 runs to 14 residues. V was pared by 0 bases and J by 9 bases, with 13 bases between. The CDR3, as DNA: TGTGCCAGCAGTGAAGCTGGCTCGACGGGGACGCAGTATTTT. Translation gives CASSEAGSTGTQYF.

The chain employs TRBV5-1 and TRBJ2-7; TRBD1 matches 11 bases. Germline CDR1 SGHRS, CDR2 YFSETQ. The CDR3 runs to 15 residues. Trimming removed 4 bases from V and 1 base from J; junction bases left unmatched: 4. The CDR3 reads CASSTGTGGSYEQYF. CDR3 DNA: TGCGCCAGCAGCACCGGGACAGGGGGTTCCTACGAGCAGTACTTC.

The chain recombines TRBV7-2 with TRBJ2-6, with a weak D call TRBD1 (7 bases). The ends were cut back, 6 bases at V and 3 bases at J, with 12 bases in the middle. The CDR3 consists of 15 residues. Germline CDR1 reads SGHTA; CDR2 reads FQGNSA. The CDR3 loop is CASRIQGGGANVLTF. The CDR3 region has the DNA TGTGCCAGCAGGATCCAGGGGGGTGGGGCCAACGTCCTGACTTTC. The full variable domain, its missing parts supplied by reference TRBV7-2 and TRBJ2-6, is GAGVSQSPSNKVTEKGKDVELRCDPISGHTALYWYRQSLGQGLEFLIYFQGNSAPDKSGLPSDRFSAERTGGSVSTLTIQRTQQEDSAVYLCASRIQGGGANVLTFGAGSRLTVL.

J is TRBJ1-2 and V is TRBV28; D is ambiguous. CDR1 and CDR2 (germline): MDHEN, SYDVKM. Trimming removed 5 bases at V and 1 base at J, with 8 bases between. CDR3 length: 13 residues. CDR3 DNA sequence: TGTGCCAGCAGTGATGACATTAACTATGGCTACACCTTC. As protein: CASSDDINYGYTF.

The chain uses TRBV4-3 and TRBJ1-1; 7 bases line up with TRBD1. CDR3 length equals 18 residues. The germline gives CDR1 LGHNA, CDR2 YSLEER. Germline trimming cut 2 bases from V and 3 bases from J; bases unmatched to any gene: 15. CDR3 sequence reads: CASSQIADTQGRDTEAFF. The CDR3, as DNA: TGCGCCAGCAGCCAAATAGCCGACACACAGGGGAGGGACACTGAAGCTTTCTTT.

The chain is built from TRBV28 and TRBJ1-2, with D possibly matching TRBD1 (5 bases). V was cut by 9 bases and J by 5 bases, with 16 bases left in between. The CDR3 is made up of 13 amino acids. Germline CDR1 reads MDHEN; CDR2 reads SYDVKM. In DNA, the CDR3 is TGTGCCAGTGAAGGACCACAGGAGTATGGCTACACCTTC. Translating it yields CASEGPQEYGYTF.

The DNA of the CDR3 is TGTGCCAGCTCACCACGTCCCAGCAATCAGCCCCAGCATTTT. As protein: CASSPRPSNQPQHF. The chain joins TRBV18 to TRBJ1-5; D not certain. The CDR3 is 14 amino acids. V was trimmed by 1 base and J by 1 base, leaving 5 bases between them. Per the germline V gene, CDR1 is KGHSH and CDR2 is LQKENI.

This chain uses TRBV24-1 with TRBJ2-7; the D gene is possibly TRBD2 (5 bases). CDR1 KGHDR and CDR2 SFDVKD come from the germline V gene. The CDR3 has 16 residues. Trimming took off 4 bases at V and 6 bases at J, with 21 bases between the two ends. CDR3 residues: CATSELRGNLLSEQYF. Written as DNA, the CDR3 is TGTGCCACCAGTGAGTTGAGAGGGAACCTACTCTCCGAGCAGTACTTC.

This chain joins TRBV27 and TRBJ1-1; D not certain. CDR3 length equals 13 residues. The V end was cut by 4 bases, the J end by 5 bases, with 11 bases between. Germline CDR1 reads MNHEY; CDR2 reads SMNVEV (reference sequence). The CDR3 reads CASSSSPRTEAFF. CDR3 DNA: TGTGCCAGCAGTTCCTCCCCTCGGACTGAAGCTTTCTTT.

This sequence joins TRBV18 and TRBJ2-1; possible D gene TRBD1, 6 bases. Germline V gene lookup returns CDR1 KGHSH and CDR2 LQKENI. This CDR3 spans 13 amino acids. With 8 bases removed from V and 8 bases from J, the gap between germline ends came to 16 bases. CDR3 region: CASAIRDIYEQFF. CDR3 sequence (DNA): TGTGCCAGCGCCATTCGGGACATTTATGAGCAGTTCTTC. Using reference TRBV18 and TRBJ2-1 for the parts outside the CDR3, the full variable domain is NAGVMQNPRHLVRRRGQEARLRCSPMKGHSHVYWYRQLPEEGLKFMVYLQKENIIDESGMPKERFSAEFPKEGPSILRIQQVVRGDSAAYFCASAIRDIYEQFFGPGTRLTVL.

The V and J genes are TRBV6-5 and TRBJ1-5; unclear D gene. The CDR3 runs 15 residues. The germline gives CDR1 MNHEY, CDR2 SVGAGI. Between the trimmed V and J ends, which lost 5 bases and 4 bases, there was a span of 15 bases. CDR3: CASSPNPGSNQPQHF. The DNA of the CDR3 is TGTGCCAGCAGTCCAAACCCTGGGTCTAATCAGCCCCAGCATTTT.